Described below is a single T cell receptor (beta chain) sequence and its context. This entry is derived from a study of immune characterization of retroperitoneal liposarcoma. From the PCR reads, TCRdb called clonotypes with MiXCR, one entry per CDR3 protein. The table shows around 19,000 distinct CDR3 sequences, with approximately 35% occurring only once. Sample: blood. The TCR comes from a male donor with retroperitoneal liposarcoma.

CDR3 bases: TGTGCCAGCAGCCAAAGGTCTAGCGGAGGGGAATGGAACATTCAGTACTTC. This codes for CASSQRSSGGEWNIQYF. The rearrangement links TRBV4-2 to TRBJ2-4, with 7 bases matching TRBD2. V lost 2 bases and J lost 7; bases outside the gene matches: 14. CDR1 and CDR2 from the germline V gene are LGHNA and YNFKEQ. This CDR3 is built from 17 residues.